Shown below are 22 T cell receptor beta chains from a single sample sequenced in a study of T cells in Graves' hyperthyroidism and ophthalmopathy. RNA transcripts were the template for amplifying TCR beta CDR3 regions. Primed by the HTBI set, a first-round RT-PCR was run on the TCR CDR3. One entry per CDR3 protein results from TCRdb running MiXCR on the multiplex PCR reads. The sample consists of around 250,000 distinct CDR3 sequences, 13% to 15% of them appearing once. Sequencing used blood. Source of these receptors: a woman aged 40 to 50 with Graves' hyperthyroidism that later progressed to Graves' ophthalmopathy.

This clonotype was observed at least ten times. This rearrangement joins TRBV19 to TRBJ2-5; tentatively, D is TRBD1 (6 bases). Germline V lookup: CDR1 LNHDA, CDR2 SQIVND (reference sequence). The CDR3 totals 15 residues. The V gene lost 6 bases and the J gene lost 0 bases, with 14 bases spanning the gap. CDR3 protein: CASRPPGQHQETQYF. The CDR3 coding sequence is TGTGCCAGTAGACCCCCGGGACAACACCAAGAGACCCAGTACTTC.

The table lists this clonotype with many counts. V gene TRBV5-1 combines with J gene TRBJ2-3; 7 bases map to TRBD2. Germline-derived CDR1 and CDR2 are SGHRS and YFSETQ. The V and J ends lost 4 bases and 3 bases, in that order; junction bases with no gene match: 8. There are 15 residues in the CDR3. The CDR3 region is CASSREYGGTDTQYF. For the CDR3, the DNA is TGCGCCAGCAGCCGCGAGTACGGGGGGACAGATACGCAGTATTTT.

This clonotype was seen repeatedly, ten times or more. Here the CDR3 reads CSARDWGDTQYF. CDR3 nucleotide sequence: TGCAGTGCTAGAGATTGGGGGGATACGCAGTATTTT. The gene calls are TRBV20-1 and TRBJ2-3; D tentatively reads TRBD1 or TRBD2 (5 bases each). The CDR3 runs 12 residues. Germline assignment: CDR1 DFQATT and CDR2 SNEGSKA (reference sequence). Trimming cost V 0 bases and J 6 bases, with 7 bases left between them.

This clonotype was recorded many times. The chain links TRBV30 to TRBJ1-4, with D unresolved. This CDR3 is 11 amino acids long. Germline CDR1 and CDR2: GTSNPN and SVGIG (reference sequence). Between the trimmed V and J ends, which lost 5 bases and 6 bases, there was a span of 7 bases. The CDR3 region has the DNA TGTGCCTGGGAGGACCATGAAAAACTGTTTTTT. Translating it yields CAWEDHEKLFF.

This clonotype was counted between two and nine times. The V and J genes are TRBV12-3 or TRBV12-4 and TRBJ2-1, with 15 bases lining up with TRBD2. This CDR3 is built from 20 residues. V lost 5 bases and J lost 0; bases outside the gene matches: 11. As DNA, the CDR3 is TGTGCCAGCAGTGTTCCGGGGGGACTAGCGGGAGGCGGCTCCTACAATGAGCAGTTCTTC. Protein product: CASSVPGGLAGGGSYNEQFF.

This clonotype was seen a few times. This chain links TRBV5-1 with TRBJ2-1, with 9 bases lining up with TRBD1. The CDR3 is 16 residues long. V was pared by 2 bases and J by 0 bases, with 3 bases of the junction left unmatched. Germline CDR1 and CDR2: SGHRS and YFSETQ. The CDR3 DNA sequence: TGCGCCAGCAGCTTCCGGGACAGGGTCTCCTACAATGAGCAGTTCTTC. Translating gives CASSFRDRVSYNEQFF.

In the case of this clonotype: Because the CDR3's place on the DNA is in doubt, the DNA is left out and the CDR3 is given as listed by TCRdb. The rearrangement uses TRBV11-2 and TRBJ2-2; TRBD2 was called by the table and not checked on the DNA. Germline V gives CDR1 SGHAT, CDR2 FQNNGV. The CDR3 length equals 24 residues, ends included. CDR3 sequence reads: CASSLTSGGIYEQYFGPGTGELFF.

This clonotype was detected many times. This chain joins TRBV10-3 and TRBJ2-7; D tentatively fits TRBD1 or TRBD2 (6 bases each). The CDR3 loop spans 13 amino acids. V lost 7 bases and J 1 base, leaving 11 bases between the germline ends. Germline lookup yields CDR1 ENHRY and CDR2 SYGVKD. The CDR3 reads CAITGDNSYEQYF. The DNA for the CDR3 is TGTGCCATCACGGGGGACAATTCCTACGAGCAGTACTTC.

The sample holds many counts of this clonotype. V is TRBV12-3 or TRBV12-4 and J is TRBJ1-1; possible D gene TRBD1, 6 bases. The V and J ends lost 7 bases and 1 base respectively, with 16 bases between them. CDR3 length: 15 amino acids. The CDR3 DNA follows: TGTGCCAGCAAGGCGGCAGGGGCCAGGAACACTGAAGCTTTCTTT. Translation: CASKAAGARNTEAFF.

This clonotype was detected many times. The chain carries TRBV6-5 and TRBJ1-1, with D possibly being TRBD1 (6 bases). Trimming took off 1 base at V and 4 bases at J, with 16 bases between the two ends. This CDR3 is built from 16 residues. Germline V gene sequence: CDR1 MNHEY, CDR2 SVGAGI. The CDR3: CASSYLAGGGGTEAFF. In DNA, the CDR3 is TGTGCCAGCAGTTACTTAGCTGGGGGCGGGGGCACTGAAGCTTTCTTT.

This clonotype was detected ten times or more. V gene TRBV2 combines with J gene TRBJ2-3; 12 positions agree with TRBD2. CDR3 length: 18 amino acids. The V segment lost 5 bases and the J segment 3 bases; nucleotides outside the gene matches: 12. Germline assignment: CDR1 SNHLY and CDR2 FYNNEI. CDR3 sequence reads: CASSPPRRLAGETDTQYF. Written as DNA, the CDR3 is TGTGCCAGCAGTCCACCTCGGAGACTAGCGGGAGAAACAGATACGCAGTATTTT.

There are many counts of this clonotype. CDR3 coding DNA: TGTGCCAGCAGTGAGCCACCTACCCTCCAAGAGACCCAGTACTTC. As protein: CASSEPPTLQETQYF. This rearrangement joins TRBV6-1 to TRBJ2-5; unclear D gene. Germline lookup yields CDR1 MNHNS and CDR2 SASEGT. The CDR3 extends over 15 amino acids. The ends were cut back, 3 bases at V and 1 base at J, with 12 bases in the middle.

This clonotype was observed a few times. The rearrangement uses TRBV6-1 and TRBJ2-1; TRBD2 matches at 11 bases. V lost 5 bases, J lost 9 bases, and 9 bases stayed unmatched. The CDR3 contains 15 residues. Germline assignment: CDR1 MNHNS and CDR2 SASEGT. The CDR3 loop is CASSFQTSGVGEQFF. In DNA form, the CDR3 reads TGTGCCAGCAGTTTCCAGACTAGCGGGGTGGGTGAGCAGTTCTTC.

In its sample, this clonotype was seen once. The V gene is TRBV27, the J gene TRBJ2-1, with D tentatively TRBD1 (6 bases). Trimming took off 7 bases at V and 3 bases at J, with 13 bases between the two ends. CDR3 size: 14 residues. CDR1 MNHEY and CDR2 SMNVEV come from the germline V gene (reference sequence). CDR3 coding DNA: TGTGCCAGCAATAGGGGGAGTGGCTACAATGAGCAGTTCTTC. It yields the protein CASNRGSGYNEQFF.

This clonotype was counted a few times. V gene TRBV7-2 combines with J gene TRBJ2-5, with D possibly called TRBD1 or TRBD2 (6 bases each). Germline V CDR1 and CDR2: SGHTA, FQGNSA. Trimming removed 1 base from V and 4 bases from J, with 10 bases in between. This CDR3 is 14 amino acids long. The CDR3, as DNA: TGTGCCAGCAGCTTAGGACCGGGGGCAGAGACCCAGTACTTC. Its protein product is CASSLGPGAETQYF.

CDR3 nucleotide sequence: TGTGCCAGCCGGGACGAACGAGGAAACACCATATATTTT. This translates into CASRDERGNTIYF. The chain combines TRBV3-1 with TRBJ1-3, with TRBD1 as a possible D gene (5 bases). CDR1 and CDR2 from the germline V gene are LGHDT and YNNKEL (reference sequence). This CDR3 contains 13 residues. Deletions cut 8 bases from V and 4 bases from J, with 12 bases between.

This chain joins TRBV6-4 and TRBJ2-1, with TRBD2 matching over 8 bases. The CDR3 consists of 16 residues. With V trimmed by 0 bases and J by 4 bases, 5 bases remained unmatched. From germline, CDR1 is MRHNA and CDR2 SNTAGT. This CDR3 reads CASSDSTTSDYNEQFF. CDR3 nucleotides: TGTGCCAGCAGTGACTCCACGACTAGCGATTACAATGAGCAGTTCTTC.

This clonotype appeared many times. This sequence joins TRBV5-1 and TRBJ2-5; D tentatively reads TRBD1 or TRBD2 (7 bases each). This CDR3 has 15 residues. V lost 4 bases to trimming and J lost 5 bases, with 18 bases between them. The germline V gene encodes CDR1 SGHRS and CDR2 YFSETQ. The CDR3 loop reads CASSRTTGEGETQYF. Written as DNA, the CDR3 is TGCGCCAGCAGCCGGACTACAGGGGAGGGGGAGACCCAGTACTTC. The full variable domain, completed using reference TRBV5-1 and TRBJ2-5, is KAGVTQTPRYLIKTRGQQVTLSCSPISGHRSVSWYQQTPGQGLQFLFEYFSETQRNKGNFPGRFSGRQFSNSRSEMNVSTLELGDSALYLCASSRTTGEGETQYFGPGTRLLVL.

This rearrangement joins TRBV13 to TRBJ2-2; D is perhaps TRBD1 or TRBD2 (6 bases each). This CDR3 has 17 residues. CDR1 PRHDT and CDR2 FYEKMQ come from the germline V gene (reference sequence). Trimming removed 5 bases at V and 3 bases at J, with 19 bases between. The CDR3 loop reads CASSPPGGHPYTGELFF. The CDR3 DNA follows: TGTGCCAGCAGCCCACCCGGGGGACATCCTTACACCGGGGAGCTGTTTTTT.

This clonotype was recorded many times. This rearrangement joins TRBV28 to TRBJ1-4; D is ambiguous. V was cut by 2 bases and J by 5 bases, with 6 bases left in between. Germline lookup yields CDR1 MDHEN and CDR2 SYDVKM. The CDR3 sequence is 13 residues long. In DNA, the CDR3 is TGTGCCAGCAGTTTAGCGGAAAATGAAAAACTGTTTTTT. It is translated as CASSLAENEKLFF.

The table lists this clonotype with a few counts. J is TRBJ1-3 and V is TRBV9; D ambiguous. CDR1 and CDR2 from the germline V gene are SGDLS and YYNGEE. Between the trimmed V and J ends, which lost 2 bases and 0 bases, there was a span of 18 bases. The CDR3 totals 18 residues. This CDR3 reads CASSVGPSGYTSGNTIYF. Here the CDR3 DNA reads TGTGCCAGCAGCGTGGGCCCCTCCGGCTATACCTCTGGAAACACCATATATTTT.

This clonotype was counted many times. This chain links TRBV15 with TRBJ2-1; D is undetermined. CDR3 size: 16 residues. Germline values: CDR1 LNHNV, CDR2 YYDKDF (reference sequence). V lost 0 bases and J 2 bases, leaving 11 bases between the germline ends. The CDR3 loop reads CATSRDLSPTYNEQFF. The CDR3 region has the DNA TGTGCCACCAGCAGAGATCTAAGCCCTACCTACAATGAGCAGTTCTTC.